These 27 T cell receptor beta chains came from one sample sequenced in a study of blood T cell repertoires in COVID-19. The repertoire was sequenced with immunoSEQ multiplex PCR; TCRdb's copy has only in-frame clones and lacks some. The data show about half a million clones, 70% to 90% seen once. Sequencing was carried out using peripheral blood. These receptors originate from a human donor in a cohort sampled during active COVID-19.

The chain recombines TRBV11-3 with TRBJ2-2; the D gene is possibly TRBD1 (5 bases). Trimming removed 0 bases from V and 9 bases from J, with 8 bases in between. The germline CDR1 and CDR2 sequences are SGHNT and YENEEA. CDR3 length: 13 residues. This CDR3 is CASSLDDSRELFF. The CDR3 region has the DNA TGTGCCAGCAGCTTAGATGACAGTCGGGAGCTGTTTTTT.

The chain uses TRBV14 and TRBJ2-3; 10 bases agree with TRBD1. The CDR3 is 14 amino acids. The junction had 8 bases not matched to a gene; V was cut back by 2 bases and J by 12 bases. CDR1 is SGHDN and CDR2 is FVKESK in the germline V gene. CDR3 in DNA: TGTGCCAGCAGCCAAAATACCGGGACAGGGGATCAGTATTTT. This gives the protein CASSQNTGTGDQYF.

V gene TRBV24-1 combines with J gene TRBJ1-1; 7 bases fit TRBD1. The CDR3 length is 12 residues. Trimming at V came to 2 bases and at J to 7 bases, leaving 0 bases not matched to a gene. Germline lookup yields CDR1 KGHDR and CDR2 SFDVKD. This CDR3 is CATSDWTGEAFF. In nucleotides, the CDR3 is TGTGCCACCAGTGATTGGACAGGTGAAGCTTTCTTT.

The J gene is TRBJ1-5, the V gene TRBV4-1; possibly TRBD1 for D (5 bases). V lost 3 bases to trimming and J lost 0 bases, with 9 bases between them. Germline V lookup: CDR1 MGHRA, CDR2 YSYEKL. This CDR3 spans 15 amino acids. For the CDR3, the DNA is TGCGCCAGCAGCCAGGGACTGAATAGCAATCAGCCCCAGCATTTT. Translating it yields CASSQGLNSNQPQHF.

This sequence joins TRBV3-1 (or the pseudogene TRBV3-2) and TRBJ2-7, with D possibly TRBD2 on 6 matching bases. Germline V gene sequence: CDR1 LGHDT, CDR2 YNNKEL (reference sequence). The CDR3 consists of 15 residues. V was trimmed by 2 bases and J by 4 bases, leaving 15 bases between them. The CDR3, as DNA: TGTGCCAGCAGCCAAAGTGGGGCGGGACGGTACGAGCAGTACTTC. As protein: CASSQSGAGRYEQYF.

V is TRBV29-1 and J is TRBJ1-1; D is possibly TRBD1 (6 bases). Trimming shortened V by 5 bases and J by 0 bases, and 7 bases separated the two germline ends. In germline, CDR1 is SQVTM, CDR2 ANQGSEA. CDR3 length: 12 amino acids. The CDR3 DNA follows: TGCAGCGTTAACAGGGTGAACACTGAAGCTTTCTTT. Translated, it gives CSVNRVNTEAFF.

The V call is TRBV20-1, the J call TRBJ1-1; D gene uncertain. This CDR3 region has 11 residues. V was shortened by 3 bases and J by 7 bases, with 9 bases between the two germline ends. CDR1 DFQATT and CDR2 SNEGSKA come from the germline V gene (reference sequence). Here the CDR3 DNA reads TGCAGTGCTAGGGCACAGCTTGAAGCTTTCTTT. It encodes CSARAQLEAFF.

The CDR3 region has the DNA TGTGCCTGGAGGGACTTCTATGGCTACACCTTC. Translation: CAWRDFYGYTF. The chain combines TRBV30 with TRBJ1-2; D is ambiguous. Trimming took 3 bases from V and 4 from J, leaving 6 bases between them. Germline CDR1 reads GTSNPN; CDR2 reads SVGIG (reference sequence). The CDR3 contains 11 residues.

The table lists this clone with a count of one. V and J are TRBV5-1 and TRBJ2-6; TRBD1 might be the D (5 bases). The CDR3 contains 17 residues. Germline V gives CDR1 SGHRS, CDR2 YFSETQ. Trimming left V 2 bases short and J 0 bases short, with 12 bases between. The CDR3 region is CASSFRQGNSGANVLTF. The DNA of the CDR3 is TGCGCCAGCAGCTTCAGGCAGGGAAACTCTGGGGCCAACGTCCTGACTTTC. The full variable domain, with the rest looked up from reference TRBV5-1 and TRBJ2-6, is KAGVTQTPRYLIKTRGQQVTLSCSPISGHRSVSWYQQTPGQGLQFLFEYFSETQRNKGNFPGRFSGRQFSNSRSEMNVSTLELGDSALYLCASSFRQGNSGANVLTFGAGSRLTVL.

The chain joins TRBV18 to TRBJ2-2; TRBD2 matches 13 bases. Germline CDR1 KGHSH, CDR2 LQKENI. V lost 6 bases, J lost 5 bases, and 9 bases stayed unmatched. This CDR3 contains 17 residues. CDR3 loop: CASSPRTSGGLTGELFF. Here the CDR3 DNA reads TGTGCCAGCTCGCCGAGGACTAGCGGGGGACTAACCGGGGAGCTGTTTTTT. Full variable domain (outside the CDR3, taken from reference TRBV18 and TRBJ2-2): NAGVMQNPRHLVRRRGQEARLRCSPMKGHSHVYWYRQLPEEGLKFMVYLQKENIIDESGMPKERFSAEFPKEGPSILRIQQVVRGDSAAYFCASSPRTSGGLTGELFFGEGSRLTVL.

The chain carries TRBV19 and TRBJ2-5; D might be TRBD1 (7 bases). Germline V lookup: CDR1 LNHDA, CDR2 SQIVND (reference sequence). The CDR3 consists of 13 residues. The V gene lost 8 bases and the J gene lost 1 base, with 11 bases spanning the gap. CDR3 DNA: TGTGCCAGTGCGGGACAGAGCCAAGAGACCCAGTACTTC. Amino acid sequence: CASAGQSQETQYF.

The rearrangement links TRBV18 to TRBJ2-7; TRBD1 aligns across 10 bases. The CDR3 extends over 16 amino acids. From germline, CDR1 is KGHSH and CDR2 LQKENI. Unmatched junction bases numbered 9, after V lost 4 bases and J lost 3 bases. The CDR3 DNA reads TGTGCCAGCTCACTCCTCCCGGGACAGGGGAACTACGAGCAGTACTTC. It translates to CASSLLPGQGNYEQYF.

The chain has TRBV2 and TRBJ2-7; 9 bases align to TRBD1. J gave up 0 bases and V 6 bases, and 3 bases lay outside the gene matches. Germline V lookup: CDR1 SNHLY, CDR2 FYNNEI. CDR3 length equals 14 residues. CDR3 amino acids: CASSGQGSSYEQYF. The CDR3 bases are TGTGCCAGCAGCGGACAGGGGAGCTCCTACGAGCAGTACTTC.

V and J are TRBV9 and TRBJ2-1, with TRBD1 matching 7 bases. CDR1 is SGDLS, CDR2 YYNGEE, per germline. The CDR3 runs 15 residues. The V segment lost 4 bases and the J segment 5 bases; nucleotides outside the gene matches: 9. The CDR3 here is CASSSQGQVNNEQFF. CDR3 nucleotide sequence: TGTGCCAGCAGCTCCCAAGGACAGGTGAACAATGAGCAGTTCTTC.

This chain joins TRBV6-2 or TRBV6-3 and TRBJ2-7, with D possibly TRBD2 on 6 matching bases. Between the trimmed V and J ends, which lost 2 bases and 7 bases, there was a span of 12 bases. This CDR3 spans 13 amino acids. The germline V gene has CDR1 MNHEY and CDR2 SVGEGT. The CDR3 here is CASSYGLAREQYF. The CDR3 DNA is TGTGCCAGCAGTTACGGTCTAGCGAGGGAGCAGTACTTC.

This clone was detected only once. V usage is TRBV6-1 and J usage is TRBJ1-2; tentatively, D is TRBD1 (6 bases). Looked up from germline, CDR1 is MNHNS and CDR2 is SASEGT. The CDR3 extends over 16 amino acids. V dropped 2 bases and J dropped 4 bases, with 17 bases sitting between them. The chain's CDR3 is CASSEFGGQLIYGYTF. CDR3 sequence (DNA): TGTGCCAGCAGTGAATTCGGAGGACAGTTAATCTATGGCTACACCTTC.

This chain links TRBV5-1 with TRBJ2-2; tentatively, D is TRBD2 (6 bases). The CDR3 is 14 amino acids. The ends were cut back, 8 bases at V and 4 bases at J, with 15 bases in the middle. Looked up from germline, CDR1 is SGHRS and CDR2 is YFSETQ. The chain's CDR3 is CASTSGTPTGELFF. CDR3 DNA: TGCGCCAGTACCTCAGGGACTCCCACCGGGGAGCTGTTTTTT.

V is TRBV6-5 and J is TRBJ2-1; 11 nucleotides line up with TRBD2. The CDR3 runs to 15 residues. Germline CDR1 reads MNHEY; CDR2 reads SVGAGI. The trim removed 2 bases at V and 9 bases at J, leaving 6 bases unmatched. As DNA, the CDR3 is TGTGCCAGCAGTTACGTTACTAGCGGGAGAGGTGAGCAGTTCTTC. Its translation is CASSYVTSGRGEQFF.

The chain carries TRBV19 and TRBJ2-3; TRBD2 matches 8 bases. This CDR3 contains 16 residues. Trimming cost V 5 bases and J 2 bases; bases outside gene matches: 9. CDR1 is LNHDA, CDR2 SQIVND, per germline (reference sequence). CDR3 sequence: CASSPYLAGLTDTQYF. Here the CDR3 DNA reads TGTGCCAGTAGTCCCTACCTAGCGGGCCTCACAGATACGCAGTATTTT.

The rearrangement uses TRBV4-1 and TRBJ2-3; no definite D call. CDR1 is MGHRA and CDR2 is YSYEKL in the germline V gene. This CDR3 has 16 residues. With 1 base removed from V and 2 bases from J, the gap between germline ends came to 13 bases. The CDR3 reads CASSQGVQAYTDTQYF. CDR3 DNA: TGCGCCAGCAGCCAAGGGGTCCAGGCGTACACAGATACGCAGTATTTT.

This clone occurred a few times. V and J are TRBV4-1 and TRBJ1-5, with 11 bases that match TRBD1. The J segment lost 4 bases and the V segment lost 3 bases, leaving 2 bases of the junction unmatched. This CDR3 contains 15 residues. Germline lookup yields CDR1 MGHRA and CDR2 YSYEKL. The CDR3, as DNA: TGCGCCAGCAGCCAGGGGGACAGGGGGAATCAGCCCCAGCATTTT. Its translation: CASSQGDRGNQPQHF.

This chain links TRBV4-1 with TRBJ2-7; D might be TRBD1 (5 bases). This CDR3 has 14 residues. V was cut by 2 bases and J by 3 bases, with 11 bases left in between. Looked up from germline, CDR1 is MGHRA and CDR2 is YSYEKL. CDR3 region: CASSQLGAYYEQYF. The CDR3 DNA reads as TGCGCCAGCAGCCAACTTGGGGCCTACTACGAGCAGTACTTC.

This chain joins TRBV7-2 and TRBJ2-1, with 16 nucleotides matching TRBD2. J gave up 8 bases and V 4 bases, and 5 bases lay outside the gene matches. Germline CDR1 SGHTA, CDR2 FQGNSA. The CDR3 sequence is 16 residues long. In nucleotides, the CDR3 is TGTGCCAGCAGCTGGGGACTAGCGGGAGGGCCAGATGAGCAGTTCTTC. It specifies CASSWGLAGGPDEQFF.

This chain connects TRBV19 to TRBJ1-1; TRBD1 matches at 7 bases. Trimming cost V 3 bases and J 4 bases; bases outside gene matches: 8. CDR1 and CDR2 (germline): LNHDA, SQIVND (reference sequence). This CDR3 has 15 residues. This CDR3 is CASSILDRESTEAFF. CDR3 nucleotide sequence: TGTGCCAGTAGTATTCTAGACAGGGAGAGCACTGAAGCTTTCTTT.

This chain connects TRBV7-8 to TRBJ2-1, with 9 bases fitting TRBD2. V shed 5 bases, J shed 4 bases, and the junction held 6 bases outside the gene matches. Germline V gives CDR1 SGHVS, CDR2 FQNEAQ. The CDR3 has 15 residues. CDR3 sequence: CASSPGTSFYNEQFF. As DNA, the CDR3 is TGTGCCAGCAGCCCCGGGACTAGCTTTTACAATGAGCAGTTCTTC.

The V and J genes are TRBV7-9 and TRBJ2-4; no clear D. The CDR3 has 14 residues. Germline lookup yields CDR1 SEHNR and CDR2 FQNEAQ (reference sequence). V lost 2 bases and J lost 5, with 10 bases in between. CDR3 bases: TGTGCCAGCAGCTTATTGGCAGGCGAAAACATTCAGTACTTC. Amino acids: CASSLLAGENIQYF.

The rearrangement uses TRBV7-3 and TRBJ1-2; perhaps TRBD1 as D (5 bases). V lost 5 bases and J 3 bases, leaving 19 bases between the germline ends. This CDR3 is built from 16 residues. In germline, CDR1 is SGHTA, CDR2 FQGTGA. DNA of the CDR3: TGTGCCAGCAGCCTAAGGGCGTCGGGGGATGACTATGGCTACACCTTC. Amino acid sequence: CASSLRASGDDYGYTF.